This T cell receptor (beta chain) was recovered during a study of T cell repertoires in cytomegalovirus infection. Using its own MiXCR run on the reads, TCRdb lists one record per CDR3 protein. This table has over 250,000 distinct CDR3 sequences, 25% appearing once. This clonotype was counted between two and nine times. The CDR3 length is 15 residues. V dropped 1 base and J dropped 7; count of bases not matched to a gene: 8. Per germline, CDR1 DFQATT and CDR2 SNEGSKA (reference sequence). The chain joins TRBV20-1 to TRBJ2-1; 9 bases align to TRBD2. The sample taken for sequencing was PBMCs. This TCR derives from a human donor in good health (CMV status not recorded). Some clones in this sample may be carry-over from other donors' samples. The CDR3 DNA reads TGCAGTGCTAGAGTAGGGCTAGCGGGGTGGAATGAGCAGTTCTTC. Translation gives CSARVGLAGWNEQFF.